The table lists the clone carrying this T cell receptor beta chain with many counts. No antigen is known for it. MiXCR, run by TCRdb on the 5' RACE reads, gives a single entry per CDR3 protein. The sample holds around 72,000 distinct CDR3 sequences, around 7.9% seen once. These data originate in a study of T cells after yellow fever vaccination. Germline CDR1 and CDR2: MNHEY and SVGEGT. CDR3 length equals 14 residues. The V end lost 10 bases, the J end lost 2 bases, and 17 bases lay between the germline ends. Findings of the study overall: Although most clonotypes did not, a small share appeared in both CD4 and CD8 compartments. Abundant clonotypes (contaminants from the bulk population) could be present in FACS-sorted repertoires.

Sequences were derived from CD8+ T cells sorted from PBMCs, sampled 10 to 11 days after the first yellow fever vaccination. The chain is built from TRBV6-2 or TRBV6-3 and TRBJ1-2; D is uncertain. The clonotype was recovered from a man aged 18 to 35 who received the YFV17D yellow fever vaccine. In nucleotides, the CDR3 is TGTGCCACTGCGTCAAGTCGATCGAACTATGGCTACACCTTC. Translated, it gives CATASSRSNYGYTF.